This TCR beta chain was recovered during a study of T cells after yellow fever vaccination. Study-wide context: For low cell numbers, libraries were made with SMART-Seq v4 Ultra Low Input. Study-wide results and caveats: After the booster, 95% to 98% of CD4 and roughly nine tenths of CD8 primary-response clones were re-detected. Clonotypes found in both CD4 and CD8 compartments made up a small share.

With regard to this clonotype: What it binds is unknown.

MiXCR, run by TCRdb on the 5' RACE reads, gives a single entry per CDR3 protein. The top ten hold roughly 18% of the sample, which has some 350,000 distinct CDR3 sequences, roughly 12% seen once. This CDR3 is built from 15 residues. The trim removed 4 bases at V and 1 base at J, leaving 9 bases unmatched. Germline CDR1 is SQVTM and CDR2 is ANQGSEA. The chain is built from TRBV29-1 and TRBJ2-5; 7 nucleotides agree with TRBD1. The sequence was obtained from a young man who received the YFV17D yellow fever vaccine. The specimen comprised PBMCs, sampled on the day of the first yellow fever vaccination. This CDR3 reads CSVVPRDSTQETQYF. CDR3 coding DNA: TGCAGCGTTGTCCCCCGGGACAGTACCCAAGAGACCCAGTACTTC.